This T cell receptor (beta chain) was profiled in a study of PD-1 blockade in mismatch repair-deficient tumors. About the study: Patients had around 11 mismatch repair-deficient cancer types, all previously treated and progressing.

Clones were read by immunoSEQ multiplex PCR, and TCRdb kept only the in-frame ones, dropping some. The sample carries some 100,000 clones, about four fifths recorded once. TCR sequencing covered a few patients who responded to pembrolizumab. Findings and caveats of the study: Tumor-resident clones, often undetectable pretreatment in blood, expanded then contracted after pembrolizumab.

Worth noting for this clone: Its antigen is not identified.

CDR3 length equals 13 residues. CDR1 and CDR2 from the germline V gene are MNHNS and SASEGT. V was cut by 1 base and J by 4 bases, with 7 bases left in between. The sequence came from an adult with mismatch repair-deficient cancer. The chain is built from TRBV6-1 and TRBJ1-2, with D uncertain. The material sequenced was peripheral blood, taken about 33 weeks after starting pembrolizumab. The CDR3 DNA reads TGTGCCAGCAGTGAAGGAGTTATCTATGGCTACACCTTC. As protein: CASSEGVIYGYTF.